This T cell receptor (beta chain) is drawn from a study of glioma-infiltrating T cells after dendritic cell vaccination. The time point here: after dendritic cell vaccination, including at tumor progression/relapse. None of the glioblastoma patients had an isocitrate dehydrogenase mutation. This CDR3 region has 15 residues. The V gene end was trimmed by 3 bases and the J gene end by 0 bases; junction bases not matched to a gene: 1. Germline values: CDR1 SGHTA, CDR2 FQGTGA. Repertoires were generated with immunoSEQ multiplex PCR, while TCRdb's copy carries only in-frame clones and drops some. The repertoire holds about 90,000 clones, with around 83% as singletons.

The chain has TRBV7-3 and TRBJ2-3, with 9 bases aligning to TRBD1. This material consisted of blood, taken after dendritic cell vaccination. The source of this sequence is a human donor with glioblastoma. CDR3 nucleotide sequence: TGTGCCAGCAGCTTCGACAGGGGGAGCACAGATACGCAGTATTTT. Its protein is CASSFDRGSTDTQYF.